Listed below are T cell receptor beta chains from one sample, sequenced in a study of beta chain features in type 1 diabetes. The data were produced by immunoSEQ multiplex PCR, yet TCRdb's version contains in-frame clones alone and is incomplete. The top ten clones hold roughly 0.015% of a sample with hundreds of thousands of clones, over 14% of them seen once. Material for sequencing was naive CD4+ T cells from blood. These receptors were obtained from a man younger than 30 with type 1 diabetes. Both conserved end residues are part of each CDR3. The D gene is left open where the match is weak. Size tells how often a clone was seen (once, few, many) or the class of an expanded clone, and some rows leave it out.

d_gene: TRBD1
j_gene: TRBJ1-3
v_gene: TRBV29-1
len: 16
abundance: .
CDR3aa: CSVAPATGQGFVTIYF
CDR3nt: TGCAGCGTTGCCCCCGCCACGGGACAGGGGTTCGTCACCATATATTTT

d_gene: TRBD1
j_gene: TRBJ1-5
v_gene: TRBV4-1
len: 17
abundance: .
CDR3aa: CASSSGQGAFSNQPQHF
CDR3nt: TGCGCCAGCAGCTCGGGACAGGGGGCTTTTAGCAATCAGCCCCAGCATTTT

d_gene: .
j_gene: TRBJ2-1
v_gene: TRBV30
len: 13
abundance: .
CDR3aa: CAWSDLAYNEQFF
CDR3nt: TGTGCCTGGAGTGACCTAGCCTACAATGAGCAGTTCTTC

d_gene: .
j_gene: TRBJ2-7
v_gene: TRBV6-6
len: 12
abundance: .
CDR3aa: CASSYPRGKQYF
CDR3nt: TGTGCCAGCAGTTACCCTAGGGGTAAGCAGTACTTC

d_gene: .
j_gene: TRBJ2-5
v_gene: TRBV9
len: 15
abundance: .
CDR3aa: CASSPRLGLVETQYF
CDR3nt: TGTGCCAGCAGCCCCCGACTAGGGTTGGTCGAGACCCAGTACTTC

d_gene: .
j_gene: TRBJ1-2
v_gene: TRBV7-2
len: 15
abundance: few
CDR3aa: CASSSGGRTQYGYTF
CDR3nt: TGTGCCAGCAGCTCGGGGGGTCGGACCCAGTATGGCTACACCTTC

d_gene: TRBD1
j_gene: TRBJ2-3
v_gene: TRBV5-4
len: 13
abundance: few
CDR3aa: CASSWTGEDTQYF
CDR3nt: TGTGCCAGCAGCTGGACAGGGGAGGATACGCAGTATTTT

d_gene: .
j_gene: TRBJ2-5
v_gene: TRBV5-1
len: 13
abundance: .
CDR3aa: CASSLAVEETQYF
CDR3nt: TGCGCCAGCAGCTTGGCCGTGGAGGAGACCCAGTACTTC

d_gene: TRBD2
j_gene: TRBJ2-1
v_gene: TRBV7-9
len: 16
abundance: .
CDR3aa: CASSLELAGKYNEQFF
CDR3nt: TGTGCCAGCAGCTTAGAACTAGCGGGAAAGTACAATGAGCAGTTCTTC

d_gene: .
j_gene: TRBJ1-5
v_gene: TRBV4-1
len: 15
abundance: few
CDR3aa: CASSQKQGFIQPQHF
CDR3nt: TGCGCCAGCAGCCAGAAACAGGGATTTATTCAGCCCCAGCATTTT

d_gene: TRBD1
j_gene: TRBJ1-1
v_gene: TRBV4-3
len: 12
abundance: many
CDR3aa: CASRDSNTEAFF
CDR3nt: TGCGCCAGTCGGGACAGCAACACTGAAGCTTTCTTT

d_gene: TRBD1
j_gene: TRBJ2-2
v_gene: TRBV10-3
len: 14
abundance: few
CDR3aa: CAIRGTGWTGELFF
CDR3nt: TGTGCCATCAGGGGGACAGGGTGGACCGGGGAGCTGTTTTTT

d_gene: TRBD2
j_gene: TRBJ2-1
v_gene: TRBV5-1
len: 15
abundance: few
CDR3aa: CASSALAGGYNEQFF
CDR3nt: TGCGCCAGCAGCGCTTTAGCGGGGGGCTACAATGAGCAGTTCTTC

d_gene: .
j_gene: TRBJ1-1
v_gene: TRBV7-9
len: 14
abundance: few
CDR3aa: CASSSRDTDTEAFF
CDR3nt: TGTGCCAGCAGCTCCCGGGACACGGATACTGAAGCTTTCTTT

d_gene: TRBD2
j_gene: TRBJ2-3
v_gene: TRBV27
len: 15
abundance: .
CDR3aa: CASSFTSGRTDTQYF
CDR3nt: TGTGCCAGCAGTTTCACTAGCGGGAGAACAGATACGCAGTATTTT

d_gene: .
j_gene: TRBJ1-1
v_gene: TRBV20-1
len: 11
abundance: .
CDR3aa: CSVRWDTEAFF
CDR3nt: TGCAGTGTCAGGTGGGACACTGAAGCTTTCTTT

d_gene: TRBD1
j_gene: TRBJ2-7
v_gene: TRBV13
len: 14
abundance: few
CDR3aa: CASSPQGQTYEQYF
CDR3nt: TGTGCCAGCAGCCCCCAGGGACAGACCTACGAGCAGTACTTC

d_gene: .
j_gene: TRBJ1-4
v_gene: TRBV13
len: 15
abundance: few
CDR3aa: CASSQTDSGGEKLFF
CDR3nt: TGTGCCAGCAGCCAGACGGATTCGGGGGGAGAAAAACTGTTTTTT

d_gene: .
j_gene: TRBJ2-7
v_gene: TRBV28
len: 14
abundance: .
CDR3aa: CASSRAGNSYEQYF
CDR3nt: TGTGCCAGCAGTCGGGCGGGCAACTCCTACGAGCAGTACTTC

d_gene: TRBD2
j_gene: TRBJ2-7
v_gene: TRBV7-2
len: 14
abundance: few
CDR3aa: CASTTVGGDYEQYF
CDR3nt: TGTGCCAGCACCACGGTGGGGGGGGACTACGAGCAGTACTTC

d_gene: .
j_gene: TRBJ2-2
v_gene: TRBV19
len: 15
abundance: few
CDR3aa: CASSVTELITGELFF
CDR3nt: TGTGCCAGTAGTGTGACAGAATTAATCACCGGGGAGCTGTTTTTT

d_gene: .
j_gene: TRBJ2-7
v_gene: TRBV19
len: 17
abundance: few
CDR3aa: CASSIKDSDLYSYEQYF
CDR3nt: TGTGCCAGTAGTATCAAGGACAGCGATCTCTACTCCTACGAGCAGTACTTC

d_gene: TRBD2
j_gene: TRBJ2-3
v_gene: TRBV4-1
len: 18
abundance: .
CDR3aa: CASSQAYKTSGGRDTQYF
CDR3nt: TGCGCCAGCAGCCAAGCTTACAAGACTAGCGGGGGGAGGGATACGCAGTATTTT

d_gene: TRBD2
j_gene: TRBJ2-3
v_gene: TRBV7-2
len: 16
abundance: .
CDR3aa: CASSLSLSGRPDTQYF
CDR3nt: TGTGCCAGCAGCTTATCTCTGAGCGGGAGGCCAGATACGCAGTATTTT

d_gene: .
j_gene: TRBJ2-7
v_gene: TRBV7-2
len: 14
abundance: few
CDR3aa: CASSPAAGPREQYF
CDR3nt: TGTGCCAGCAGCCCTGCGGCAGGGCCTCGCGAGCAGTACTTC

d_gene: TRBD1
j_gene: TRBJ2-1
v_gene: TRBV11-2
len: 15
abundance: few
CDR3aa: CASSLTRGPYNEQFF
CDR3nt: TGTGCCAGCAGCTTAACGAGGGGGCCCTACAATGAGCAGTTCTTC

d_gene: TRBD2
j_gene: TRBJ2-7
v_gene: TRBV5-1
len: 14
abundance: few
CDR3aa: CASSSSGSINEQYF
CDR3nt: TGCGCCAGCAGCTCTAGCGGGAGCATCAACGAGCAGTACTTC

d_gene: .
j_gene: TRBJ1-5
v_gene: TRBV18
len: 13
abundance: .
CDR3aa: CASSRQADQPQHF
CDR3nt: TGTGCCAGCTCACGACAGGCCGACCAGCCCCAGCATTTT

d_gene: .
j_gene: TRBJ2-7
v_gene: TRBV5-1
len: 13
abundance: few
CDR3aa: CASSYLGLYEQYF
CDR3nt: TGCGCCAGCAGCTACCTAGGACTCTACGAGCAGTACTTC

d_gene: TRBD1
j_gene: TRBJ1-2
v_gene: TRBV7-2
len: 15
abundance: .
CDR3aa: CASSLQGARAYGYTF
CDR3nt: TGTGCCAGCAGCTTACAGGGGGCGCGAGCCTATGGCTACACCTTC

d_gene: .
j_gene: TRBJ1-1
v_gene: TRBV5-1
len: 14
abundance: few
CDR3aa: CASSFNSVNTEAFF
CDR3nt: TGCGCCAGCAGCTTTAACAGTGTGAACACTGAAGCTTTCTTT

d_gene: .
j_gene: TRBJ1-1
v_gene: TRBV5-4
len: 12
abundance: .
CDR3aa: CASSSRDNEAFF
CDR3nt: TGTGCCAGCAGCTCTCGGGACAACGAAGCTTTCTTT

d_gene: .
j_gene: TRBJ2-7
v_gene: TRBV7-9
len: 11
abundance: .
CDR3aa: CASSEHAEQYF
CDR3nt: TGTGCCAGCAGCGAACATGCCGAGCAGTACTTC

d_gene: .
j_gene: TRBJ2-3
v_gene: TRBV5-6
len: 14
abundance: few
CDR3aa: CASSLTPETDTQYF
CDR3nt: TGTGCCAGCAGCTTGACCCCTGAGACAGATACGCAGTATTTT

d_gene: TRBD1
j_gene: TRBJ2-1
v_gene: TRBV15
len: 16
abundance: .
CDR3aa: CATSRDTRGNRGVRFF
CDR3nt: TGTGCCACCAGCAGAGATACTAGGGGGAACAGGGGAGTTAGGTTCTTC

d_gene: .
j_gene: TRBJ1-2
v_gene: TRBV5-1
len: 18
abundance: few
CDR3aa: CASSSAGDHIQGHDGYTF
CDR3nt: TGCGCCAGCAGCTCAGCGGGGGATCATATTCAGGGTCACGATGGCTACACCTTC

d_gene: .
j_gene: TRBJ1-1
v_gene: TRBV21-1
len: 12
abundance: few
CDR3aa: CASAYTRASAFF
CDR3nt: TGTGCCAGCGCTTACACCAGGGCCAGCGCTTTCTTT

d_gene: .
j_gene: TRBJ2-6
v_gene: TRBV5-1
len: 15
abundance: few
CDR3aa: CASSLRVGGANVLTF
CDR3nt: TGCGCCAGCAGCTTGCGGGTTGGGGGGGCCAACGTCCTGACTTTC

d_gene: .
j_gene: TRBJ1-1
v_gene: TRBV30
len: 11
abundance: few
CDR3aa: CAWSVSSGAFF
CDR3nt: TGTGCCTGGAGTGTTTCGAGTGGAGCTTTCTTT

d_gene: TRBD1
j_gene: TRBJ1-1
v_gene: TRBV18
len: 14
abundance: .
CDR3aa: CASSPGQGNTEAFF
CDR3nt: TGTGCCAGCTCACCCGGACAGGGGAACACTGAAGCTTTCTTT

d_gene: .
j_gene: TRBJ2-7
v_gene: TRBV6-5
len: 14
abundance: once
CDR3aa: CASSYSLLRNEQYF
CDR3nt: TGTGCCAGCAGTTACTCGTTGTTGAGGAACGAGCAGTACTTC

d_gene: .
j_gene: TRBJ2-7
v_gene: TRBV29-1
len: 13
abundance: few
CDR3aa: CSVDDRASYEQYF
CDR3nt: TGCAGCGTCGACGACAGAGCCTCCTACGAGCAGTACTTC

d_gene: TRBD1
j_gene: TRBJ2-5
v_gene: TRBV27
len: 19
abundance: few
CDR3aa: CASSRRFTGTGGFWETQYF
CDR3nt: TGTGCCAGCAGTAGGCGGTTTACCGGGACAGGGGGCTTCTGGGAGACCCAGTACTTC

d_gene: .
j_gene: TRBJ1-1
v_gene: TRBV9
len: 13
abundance: .
CDR3aa: CASSPNGVGGAFF
CDR3nt: TGTGCCAGCAGCCCTAACGGGGTAGGAGGAGCTTTCTTT

d_gene: .
j_gene: TRBJ2-7
v_gene: TRBV15
len: 14
abundance: few
CDR3aa: CATRPGRLNYEQYF
CDR3nt: TGTGCCACCAGACCAGGGCGGTTGAACTACGAGCAGTACTTC

d_gene: .
j_gene: TRBJ2-5
v_gene: TRBV2
len: 15
abundance: .
CDR3aa: CASSLGLPGVETQYF
CDR3nt: TGTGCCAGCAGCCTAGGACTTCCGGGCGTAGAGACCCAGTACTTC